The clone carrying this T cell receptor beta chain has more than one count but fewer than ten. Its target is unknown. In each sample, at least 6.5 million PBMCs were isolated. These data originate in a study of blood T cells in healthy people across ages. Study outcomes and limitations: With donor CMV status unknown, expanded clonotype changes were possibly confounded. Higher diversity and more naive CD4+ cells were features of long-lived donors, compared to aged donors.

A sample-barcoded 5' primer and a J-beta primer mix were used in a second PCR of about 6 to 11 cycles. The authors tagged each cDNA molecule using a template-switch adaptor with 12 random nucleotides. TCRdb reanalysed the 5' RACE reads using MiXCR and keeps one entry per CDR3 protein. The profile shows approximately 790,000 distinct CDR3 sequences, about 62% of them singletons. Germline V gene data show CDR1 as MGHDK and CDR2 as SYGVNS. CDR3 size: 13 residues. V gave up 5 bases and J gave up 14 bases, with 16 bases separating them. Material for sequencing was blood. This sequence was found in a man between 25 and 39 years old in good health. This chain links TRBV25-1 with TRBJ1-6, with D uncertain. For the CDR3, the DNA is TGTGCCAGCAGTAACGGCCTTCCCAGTACCCTCCACTTT. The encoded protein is CASSNGLPSTLHF. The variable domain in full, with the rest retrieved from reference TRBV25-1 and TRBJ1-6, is EADIYQTPRYLVIGTGKKITLECSQTMGHDKMYWYQQDPGMELHLIHYSYGVNSTEKGDLSSESTVSRIRTEHFPLTLESARPSHTSQYLCASSNGLPSTLHFGNGTRLTVT.